Each of the 14 T cell receptor beta chains below was sequenced from the same sample in a study of shared clonotypes between healthy human individuals. Produced via immunoSEQ multiplex PCR; TCRdb's table is partial and in-frame only. The sample has about half a million clones; roughly 80% are singletons. The sample taken for sequencing was PBMCs. These receptor sequences come from a woman aged 40 to 49 in good health. Some clones in this sample may be carry-over from other donors' samples.

Comment on this clone: This likely reflects a read error, since a far larger clone is one base away. CDR3 in DNA: TGTGCCACGTTCGGGACGCCAGGGTACGAGCAGTACTTC. Amino acid sequence: CATFGTPGYEQYF. The gene calls are TRBV2 and TRBJ2-5; possibly TRBD1 or TRBD2 for D (5 bases each). The J call is doubtful: the DNA matches TRBJ2-7 better. Germline assignment: CDR1 SNHLY and CDR2 FYNNEI. The CDR3 runs 13 residues.

The gene calls are TRBV5-6 and TRBJ2-2; 9 bases are shared with TRBD1. CDR3 length: 16 residues. Germline assignment: CDR1 SGHDT and CDR2 YYEEEE. V shed 4 bases, J shed 9 bases, and the junction held 13 bases outside the gene matches. CDR3 nucleotide sequence: TGTGCCAGCAGCCGGGTCGGGACAGGGTTAAGCCGGGAGCTGTTTTTT. Translation: CASSRVGTGLSRELFF.

This sequence joins TRBV4-3 and TRBJ2-7, with D uncertain. V was shortened by 0 bases and J by 4 bases, with 10 bases between the two germline ends. Germline CDR1 is LGHNA and CDR2 is YSLEER. The CDR3 is 14 residues long. The CDR3 sequence is CASSQDRRAYEQYF. CDR3 bases: TGCGCCAGCAGCCAAGATAGGCGAGCGTACGAGCAGTACTTC.

Details on this clone: The sample contains more than one DNA sequence encoding this CDR3. This rearrangement joins TRBV2 to TRBJ2-3; D unresolved. Germline CDR1 SNHLY, CDR2 FYNNEI. The CDR3 is made up of 12 amino acids. Between the trimmed V and J ends, which lost 2 bases and 6 bases, there was a span of 6 bases. This chain's CDR3 is CASSERTDTQYF. The CDR3 nucleotides read TGTGCCAGCAGTGAACGGACCGATACGCAGTATTTT. The variable domain in full, completed from reference TRBV2 and TRBJ2-3, reads EPEVTQTPSHQVTQMGQEVILRCVPISNHLYFYWYRQILGQKVEFLVSFYNNEISEKSEIFDDQFSVERPDGSNFTLKIRSTKLEDSAMYFCASSERTDTQYFGPGTRLTVL.

CDR3 loop: CSVDSSGRAGTHEQYF. CDR3 sequence (DNA): TGCAGCGTTGATTCTAGCGGGAGGGCCGGGACCCACGAGCAGTACTTC. The chain carries TRBV29-1 and TRBJ2-7; 12 bases line up with TRBD2. Per the germline V gene, CDR1 is SQVTM and CDR2 is ANQGSEA. V dropped 3 bases and J dropped 5; count of bases not matched to a gene: 11. This CDR3 contains 16 residues.

The rearrangement joins TRBV19 to TRBJ1-1, with a weak D call TRBD1 (5 bases). Germline CDR1 is LNHDA and CDR2 is SQIVND (reference sequence). This CDR3 has 13 amino acids. V was cut by 8 bases and J by 0 bases, with 10 bases left in between. CDR3 region: CASFSDMNTEAFF. DNA for the CDR3: TGTGCCAGTTTCTCGGACATGAACACTGAAGCTTTCTTT.

This chain links TRBV7-2 with TRBJ2-7; D is ambiguous. Germline V CDR1 and CDR2: SGHTA, FQGNSA. This CDR3 is built from 14 residues. Trimming left V 0 bases short and J 6 bases short, with 12 bases between. CDR3 sequence reads: CASSLATRGGEQYF. The CDR3 DNA reads TGTGCCAGCAGCTTAGCGACCAGAGGTGGCGAGCAGTACTTC. The full variable domain, in which reference TRBV7-2 and TRBJ2-7 provide the parts outside the CDR3, is GAGVSQSPSNKVTEKGKDVELRCDPISGHTALYWYRQSLGQGLEFLIYFQGNSAPDKSGLPSDRFSAERTGGSVSTLTIQRTQQEDSAVYLCASSLATRGGEQYFGPGTRLTVT.

The sample holds a few counts of this clone. Other DNA sequences in this sample translate to the same CDR3. The rearrangement uses TRBV30 and TRBJ1-1; the D is unclear. The CDR3 runs 12 residues. Trimming shortened V by 2 bases and J by 3 bases, and 7 bases separated the two germline ends. Germline CDR1 GTSNPN, CDR2 SVGIG (reference sequence). CDR3 amino acids: CAWSQGYTEAFF. The CDR3 bases are TGTGCCTGGAGTCAAGGGTACACTGAAGCTTTCTTT.

There are a few counts of this clone. The chain uses TRBV5-1 and TRBJ2-5; D perhaps matches TRBD1 (6 bases). The J call may be in error: the DNA end matches TRBJ2-7 better. This CDR3 has 13 amino acids. Per the germline V gene, CDR1 is SGHRS and CDR2 is YFSETQ. This CDR3 reads CASSHGTIYEQYF. The CDR3 DNA reads as TGCGCCAGCAGTCACGGGACAATTTACGAGCAGTACTTC.

The J gene is TRBJ2-5, the V gene TRBV27; D perhaps matches TRBD2 (6 bases). Trimming shortened V by 4 bases and J by 3 bases, and 12 bases separated the two germline ends. This CDR3 has 14 residues. Germline V lookup: CDR1 MNHEY, CDR2 SMNVEV (reference sequence). The CDR3 loop reads CASSSIAVKETQYF. CDR3 coding DNA: TGTGCCAGCAGTTCTATAGCGGTGAAAGAGACCCAGTACTTC.

A remark on this clone: This could be a read error, since a much larger clone is one nucleotide away. The chain combines TRBV2 with TRBJ2-3; 10 bases are shared with TRBD2. Germline CDR1 SNHLY, CDR2 FYNNEI. J was trimmed by 11 bases and V by 8 bases; bases with no gene match: 13. This CDR3 contains 14 residues. The chain's CDR3 is CASLPLAGAEGQYF. CDR3 nucleotide sequence: TGTGCCAGCCTACCCCTAGCGGGAGCCGAGGGGCAGTATTTT.

This clone was counted only a few times. The chain links TRBV7-9 to TRBJ2-5, with D perhaps TRBD1 (7 bases). Trimming pared 8 bases from V and 5 bases from J, leaving 21 bases between. This CDR3 has 15 amino acids. The germline V gene has CDR1 SEHNR and CDR2 FQNEAQ (reference sequence). CDR3 nucleotides: TGTGCCAGCCGAAGTACCTCGACAGGGAGGGAGACCCAGTACTTC. Protein: CASRSTSTGRETQYF.

This clone was seen a few times. CDR3 protein: CSVPSGSSDTQYF. The DNA for the CDR3 is TGCAGCGTTCCCAGCGGGAGCAGTGATACGCAGTATTTT. The chain links TRBV29-1 to TRBJ2-3; 8 bases are a match to TRBD2. From germline, CDR1 is SQVTM and CDR2 ANQGSEA. V shed 5 bases and J 6 bases; nucleotides not matched to a gene: 7. The CDR3 loop spans 13 amino acids.

This clone was seen a few times. One junction end disagrees with the germline gene, perhaps due to a read error. Other DNA sequences within the sample encode an identical CDR3. The CDR3 DNA follows: TGCGCCAGCAGTGAGGGGACTAGCGGGAGTCAGGCCACCGGGGAGCTGTTTTTT. Translation gives CASSEGTSGSQATGELFF. The chain links TRBV6-4 to TRBJ2-2; the match to TRBD2 covers 14 bases. The CDR3 has 18 residues. Germline CDR1 and CDR2: MRHNA and SNTAGT.